These 7 T cell receptor beta chains originate from one sample sequenced in a study of blood T cell repertoires in COVID-19. Sequencing used immunoSEQ multiplex PCR; TCRdb keeps in-frame clones, though not all of them. In the table there are some 200,000 clones, roughly 84% of which are singletons. Sequencing was carried out using peripheral blood. The receptors come from a human donor with acute or convalescent COVID-19. The donor label of this sample is uncertain.

V and J are TRBV28 and TRBJ1-4; 9 positions match TRBD1. Germline V gives CDR1 MDHEN, CDR2 SYDVKM. There are 16 residues in the CDR3. V lost 6 bases and J lost 2; bases outside the gene matches: 7. CDR3 nucleotide sequence: TGTGCCAGCAGCAAACAGGGGGCAGTGACTAATGAAAAACTGTTTTTT. It codes for CASSKQGAVTNEKLFF.

J is TRBJ1-1 and V is TRBV19; weak D call: TRBD1 (5 bases). The CDR3 has 14 amino acids. Germline lookup yields CDR1 LNHDA and CDR2 SQIVND (reference sequence). V was trimmed by 0 bases and J by 1 base, leaving 6 bases between them. The CDR3 DNA is TGTGCCAGTAGTATAGACGGGGGGAACACTGAAGCTTTCTTT. Its translation: CASSIDGGNTEAFF.

This sequence joins TRBV19 and TRBJ2-3; D is unclear. Trimming pared 7 bases from V and 3 bases from J, leaving 11 bases between. The CDR3 runs 13 residues. Germline lookup yields CDR1 LNHDA and CDR2 SQIVND (reference sequence). In DNA, the CDR3 is TGTGCCAGTAACAGTCTGGAAACAGATACGCAGTATTTT. This gives the protein CASNSLETDTQYF. The whole variable domain, filled in from reference TRBV19 and TRBJ2-3, reads DGGITQSPKYLFRKEGQNVTLSCEQNLNHDAMYWYRQDPGQGLRLIYYSQIVNDFQKGDIAEGYSVSREKKESFPLTVTSAQKNPTAFYLCASNSLETDTQYFGPGTRLTVL.

With regard to this clone: A junction boundary mismatches the germline segment, possibly from a read error. The V and J genes are TRBV6-1 and TRBJ1-5; no clear D gene. Germline V gene sequence: CDR1 MNHNS, CDR2 SASEGT. The CDR3 runs 13 residues. For the CDR3, the DNA is TGTGCCAGCAGAGAAGTATTTCTACAGCCCCAGCATTTT. Its protein product is CASREVFLQPQHF.

The V gene is TRBV5-1, the J gene TRBJ2-3; D remains unclear. The germline V gene encodes CDR1 SGHRS and CDR2 YFSETQ. V was clipped by 0 bases and J by 0 bases, with 11 bases between them. The CDR3 loop spans 16 amino acids. The CDR3 here is CASSLAAGDSTDTQYF. CDR3 nucleotides: TGCGCCAGCAGCTTGGCTGCAGGCGACAGCACAGATACGCAGTATTTT.

The V and J genes are TRBV30 and TRBJ1-2, with 9 bases lining up with TRBD1. Germline V gives CDR1 GTSNPN, CDR2 SVGIG (reference sequence). The J segment lost 6 bases and the V segment lost 4 bases, leaving 15 bases of the junction unmatched. This CDR3 region has 16 residues. The CDR3 DNA reads TGTGCCTGGAATAACTTAGGGGGGGGACAGGGTAATGGCTACACCTTC. This sequence encodes CAWNNLGGGQGNGYTF.

This sequence joins TRBV29-1 and TRBJ2-2, with TRBD2 as a possible D gene (5 bases). Per the germline V gene, CDR1 is SQVTM and CDR2 is ANQGSEA. Trimming removed 0 bases from V and 4 bases from J, with 15 bases in between. CDR3 length: 16 residues. The CDR3 loop is CSVEDVHQSGTGELFF. CDR3 nucleotides: TGCAGCGTTGAAGATGTTCACCAGAGCGGCACCGGGGAGCTGTTTTTT.